What follows are 8 T cell receptor beta chains derived from one specimen sequenced in a study of T cells after yellow fever vaccination. TCRdb processed the 5' RACE reads anew with MiXCR; each CDR3 protein has one entry. The sample yields more than 95,000 distinct CDR3 sequences, around 7.7% seen once. The source material was CD4+ T cells sorted from PBMCs, sampled more than 8 days after the first yellow fever vaccination. The receptors derive from a man aged 18-30 years who received the YFV17D yellow fever vaccine.

This clonotype was seen at least ten times. The rearrangement links TRBV12-3 or TRBV12-4 to TRBJ1-1, with 9 positions matching TRBD1. V dropped 10 bases and J dropped 3; count of bases not matched to a gene: 6. This CDR3 contains 13 residues. The CDR3 DNA sequence: TGTGCCAACTCACGGGACAGGGACACTGAAGCTTTCTTT. Its translation: CANSRDRDTEAFF.

This clonotype was seen repeatedly, ten times or more. This chain connects TRBV4-1 to TRBJ2-3; 12 bases fit TRBD2. The CDR3 totals 17 residues. The V gene's germline CDR1 is MGHRA and CDR2 YSYEKL. The junction had 7 bases not matched to a gene; V was cut back by 4 bases and J by 2 bases. The CDR3 is CASSRGTSGFPTDTQYF. The CDR3 DNA sequence: TGCGCCAGCAGCCGAGGGACTAGCGGGTTCCCCACAGATACGCAGTATTTT.

This clonotype was detected ten times or more. This sequence joins TRBV30 and TRBJ1-2, with 8 bases fitting TRBD1. Trimming removed 4 bases from V and 3 bases from J; junction bases left unmatched: 13. The CDR3 consists of 16 residues. Looked up from germline, CDR1 is GTSNPN and CDR2 is SVGIG (reference sequence). CDR3 sequence reads: CAWTRKAGGAHYGYTF. CDR3 sequence (DNA): TGTGCCTGGACCAGGAAAGCAGGGGGCGCTCACTATGGCTACACCTTC.

This clonotype was seen ten or more times. J is TRBJ1-5 and V is TRBV6-2 or TRBV6-3; 9 bases fit TRBD1. Looked up from germline, CDR1 is MNHEY and CDR2 is SVGEGT. There are 15 residues in the CDR3. The ends lost 6 bases at V and 3 bases at J; junction bases unmatched: 6. CDR3: CASSLWDRVNQPQHF. CDR3 DNA sequence: TGTGCCAGCAGCCTCTGGGACAGGGTCAATCAGCCCCAGCATTTT.

Ten or more counts support this clonotype. The chain has TRBV5-1 and TRBJ2-5; the match to TRBD1 covers 11 bases. This CDR3 comprises 15 residues. Per germline, CDR1 SGHRS and CDR2 YFSETQ. Trimming cost V 0 bases and J 4 bases; bases outside gene matches: 2. The CDR3 coding sequence is TGCGCCAGCAGCTTGGCGGGGACAGGGGGAGAGACCCAGTACTTC. Protein sequence: CASSLAGTGGETQYF. Combining the CDR3 with reference TRBV5-1 and TRBJ2-5 gives the whole variable domain KAGVTQTPRYLIKTRGQQVTLSCSPISGHRSVSWYQQTPGQGLQFLFEYFSETQRNKGNFPGRFSGRQFSNSRSEMNVSTLELGDSALYLCASSLAGTGGETQYFGPGTRLLVL.

Many counts were recorded for this clonotype. This chain uses TRBV6-4 with TRBJ2-4, with D hard to call. V lost 9 bases, J lost 8 bases, and 8 bases lay in between. Looked up from germline, CDR1 is MRHNA and CDR2 is SNTAGT. The length of the CDR3 is 10 residues. In DNA form, the CDR3 reads TGTGCCAGGACGGATGACATTCAGTACTTC. This gives the protein CARTDDIQYF.

This clonotype has at least ten counts. The chain has TRBV12-3 or TRBV12-4 and TRBJ1-2, with 7 bases aligning to TRBD1. Trimming cost V 7 bases and J 3 bases; bases outside gene matches: 8. This CDR3 contains 14 residues. This CDR3 is CASTWLGGDYGYTF. CDR3 DNA: TGTGCCAGCACATGGCTAGGGGGCGACTATGGCTACACCTTC.

A single count supports this clonotype. A much larger clone lies one base from this, so it may be a read error. The chain recombines TRBV6-6 with TRBJ1-1, with D uncertain. The CDR3 is 13 amino acids. The germline gives CDR1 MNHNY, CDR2 SVGAGI (reference sequence). The V gene lost 8 bases and the J gene lost 5 bases, with 15 bases spanning the gap. CDR3 sequence reads: CASLREPRTEAFF. In nucleotides, the CDR3 is TGTGCCAGCCTCCGGGAACCCCGGACTGAAGCTTTCTTT.